These 14 T cell receptor beta chains came from one sample sequenced in a study of T cell repertoires in cytomegalovirus infection. TCRdb reprocessed the reads with MiXCR, giving one entry per CDR3 protein. The repertoire holds hundreds of thousands of distinct CDR3 sequences, with 35% to 45% as singletons. Sequenced material: PBMCs. Every receptor here comes from a human donor in good health (CMV status not recorded). Some clones in this sample may be carry-over from other donors' samples.

Here the CDR3 DNA reads TGTGCCTGGAGTACAGGACAGGGGGCGAGCACAGATACGCAGTATTTT. It codes for CAWSTGQGASTDTQYF. The rearrangement links TRBV30 to TRBJ2-3; TRBD1 matches 11 bases. The germline V gene has CDR1 GTSNPN and CDR2 SVGIG (reference sequence). With 2 bases clipped from V and 0 bases from J, the junction kept 4 bases outside the gene matches. The CDR3 is 16 residues long.

Concerning this clonotype itself: With a much larger clone just one base away, this may be a read error. The chain uses TRBV11-2 and TRBJ2-1; a possible D gene is TRBD2 (5 bases). Germline-derived CDR1 and CDR2 are SGHAT and FQNNGV. The CDR3 is 13 residues long. Deletions cut 0 bases from V and 14 bases from J, with 14 bases between. In DNA, the CDR3 is TGTGCCAGCAGCTTAGAGGTTGGAACTAGTAAGTTCTTC. Amino acid sequence: CASSLEVGTSKFF.

Only a few counts were recorded for this clonotype. The rearrangement joins TRBV12-3 or TRBV12-4 to TRBJ2-2; D may correspond to TRBD1 or TRBD2 (5 bases each). This CDR3 is 17 amino acids long. Trimming left V 5 bases short and J 6 bases short, with 22 bases between. CDR3 coding DNA: TGTGCCAGCAGTGCCATTGGGGGTCTGACTTCGTCCGGGGAGCTGTTTTTT. It codes for CASSAIGGLTSSGELFF.

The chain couples TRBV6-5 to TRBJ2-7; 10 bases align to TRBD1. Germline CDR1 reads MNHEY; CDR2 reads SVGAGI. CDR3 length equals 15 residues. Losses at the gene ends were 2 bases for V and 4 bases for J; bases not matched to a gene: 5. The CDR3 coding sequence is TGTGCCAGCAGTTACAGGGACAGGGGTCAATACGAGCAGTACTTC. Its protein product is CASSYRDRGQYEQYF.

This clonotype was observed a handful of times. The rearrangement joins TRBV4-2 to TRBJ1-3, with no clear D. Trimming cost V 5 bases and J 1 base, with 3 bases left between them. The CDR3 consists of 12 residues. Germline loops: CDR1 LGHNA, CDR2 YNFKEQ. This chain's CDR3 is CASSGSGNTIYF. The CDR3 DNA sequence: TGTGCCAGCAGCGGATCTGGAAACACCATATATTTT.

At least ten counts were recorded for this clonotype. V gene TRBV7-2 combines with J gene TRBJ2-6; 7 bases map to TRBD1. CDR1 is SGHTA and CDR2 is FQGNSA in the germline V gene. The CDR3 runs 15 residues. V shed 5 bases, J shed 2 bases, and the junction held 3 bases outside the gene matches. The CDR3 region has the DNA TGTGCCAGCAGCAAAGACAGGGCTGGGGCCAACGTCCTGACTTTC. It codes for CASSKDRAGANVLTF.

This chain joins TRBV7-8 and TRBJ2-1; D is possibly TRBD2 (5 bases). V lost 5 bases, J lost 2 bases, and 13 bases lay in between. From germline, CDR1 is SGHVS and CDR2 FQNEAQ. The CDR3 has 15 amino acids. The CDR3 coding sequence is TGTGCCAGCAGCAGTCTAGGCGGGCCCTACAATGAGCAGTTCTTC. This gives the protein CASSSLGGPYNEQFF.

This clonotype was seen more than once but under ten times. This chain joins TRBV12-3 or TRBV12-4 and TRBJ2-7; D is ambiguous. Trimming stripped 0 bases from V and 4 bases from J, with 10 bases between. CDR3 length equals 14 residues. The CDR3 protein is CASSLAGRKYEQYF. The CDR3 region has the DNA TGTGCCAGCAGTTTAGCGGGTCGCAAATACGAGCAGTACTTC.

This clonotype has at least ten counts. This rearrangement joins TRBV7-3 to TRBJ1-6; D unclear. This CDR3 has 19 residues. V shed 1 base and J shed 10 bases, with 26 bases lying between them. Per germline, CDR1 SGHTA and CDR2 FQGTGA. CDR3 in amino acids: CASSLNPLGGTQARSPLHF. The CDR3 nucleotides read TGTGCCAGCAGCTTAAATCCCCTCGGTGGCACCCAAGCCCGATCACCCCTCCACTTT.

The chain joins TRBV5-4 to TRBJ1-4; weak D call: TRBD1 (6 bases). The CDR3 extends over 15 amino acids. Looked up from germline, CDR1 is SGHNT and CDR2 is YYREEE (reference sequence). V shed 3 bases and J shed 8 bases, with 17 bases lying between them. For the CDR3, the DNA is TGTGCCAGCAGCTCCAGTCAGGGGCAATGGGAAAAACTGTTTTTT. Translation gives CASSSSQGQWEKLFF.

The chain joins TRBV19 to TRBJ2-3; the match to TRBD2 covers 10 bases. This CDR3 spans 17 amino acids. Germline CDR1 LNHDA, CDR2 SQIVND (reference sequence). Germline trimming cut 6 bases from V and 0 bases from J; bases unmatched to any gene: 9. This CDR3 reads CASSVLAGGPSTDTQYF. The CDR3 nucleotides read TGTGCCAGTAGCGTGTTAGCGGGAGGCCCTAGCACAGATACGCAGTATTTT.

This clonotype was counted many times. The chain recombines TRBV7-9 with TRBJ2-7; D not certain. Germline CDR1 reads SEHNR; CDR2 reads FQNEAQ (reference sequence). Trimming left V 4 bases short and J 7 bases short, with 8 bases between. The CDR3 is made up of 11 amino acids. The CDR3 reads CASSSTREQYF. CDR3 nucleotide sequence: TGTGCCAGCAGCTCAACCCGGGAGCAGTACTTC.

This clonotype has only a few counts. The chain is built from TRBV11-3 and TRBJ2-5; perhaps D is TRBD1 or TRBD2 (5 bases each). V shed 3 bases and J shed 5 bases, with 10 bases lying between them. This CDR3 region has 13 residues. Germline V gene data show CDR1 as SGHNT and CDR2 as YENEEA. The CDR3 sequence is CASSFEGQETQYF. The DNA for the CDR3 is TGTGCCAGCAGCTTCGAGGGGCAGGAGACCCAGTACTTC.

This clonotype was counted between two and nine times. This rearrangement joins TRBV19 to TRBJ2-2; no reliable D call. CDR1 and CDR2 from the germline V gene are LNHDA and SQIVND (reference sequence). The CDR3 is 15 residues long. V gave up 3 bases and J gave up 4 bases, with 12 bases separating them. CDR3 sequence reads: CASSIGLSGTGELFF. CDR3 nucleotide sequence: TGTGCCAGTAGTATCGGTTTAAGTGGCACCGGGGAGCTGTTTTTT.